This TCR beta chain was sequenced during a study of blood T cells in healthy people across ages (dated by TCRdb to 2013 to 2016). The study in broad terms: In model experiments, template switching captured roughly one uniquely barcoded TCR beta cDNA molecule for every two T cells. Using deep sequencing normalized with unique cDNA molecular identifiers, the study measured how TCR beta repertoire diversity changes with age. Four age groups were formed from the donors: young (average approximately 15 years), middle-aged (approximately 40), aged (62) and long-lived (around 82). To avoid experimental bias, donors of different ages were randomly spread across the sequencing lanes. Using the same blood draw, the study looked at two additional independent replicas of 1 million unique cDNA reads for two donors, one aged 18 to 30 and the other aged 80 or older.

What the authors observed across the whole study: Since profiling was done on bulk unsorted PBMCs, naive and antigen-experienced compartments could not be conclusively compared. Observed TCR beta diversity per million T cells fell roughly linearly with age, and a significant reduction was already apparent by age about 38. The long-lived group showed more naive CD4+ T cells, fewer expanded clones and increased TCR diversity than the aged group, suggesting age selection. Donor CMV infection status was unknown, potentially confounding age-related changes in expanded clonotypes. Total diversity estimates from one million sequenced T cells were considered lower bounds and underestimates. The percentage of naive T cells measured by flow cytometry correlated strongly with observed TCR beta diversity.

This clonotype appeared a few times. The specificity of this receptor is unknown. No much larger clonotype is one base removed from it; base qualities were not supplied. There are 15 amino acids in the CDR3, from cysteine to phenylalanine inclusive. Only the CDR3 part of the read is kept: 45 bases, read in frame from the first base. V was cut back by 3 bases and J by 8 bases, leaving a gap of 19 bases between them. The roughly 42 donors, aged roughly 6 to 100 years, were systemically healthy Caucasian individuals from Russia. Roughly 9 milliliters of peripheral blood were drawn from each donor into EDTA-treated Vacutainer tubes. PBMCs were isolated by Ficoll-Paque density-gradient centrifugation, with at least 6 million obtained per sample. Trizol reagent was used to extract total RNA from PBMCs, with at least 6 micrograms per sample. For every donor, an aliquot of PBMCs went through flow cytometry to measure the percentages of naive CD45RAhigh/CD27high T cells.

Library creation used 5' RACE. Sequencing used an Illumina HiSeq 2500. The second PCR ran for about 6 to 11 cycles and used a J-beta primer mix along with a sample-barcoded 5' primer. A unique molecular identifier was introduced onto each TCR beta cDNA molecule by a template-switch 5' adaptor carrying 12 random nucleotides. Each sample yielded at least 2.5 million CDR3-containing paired-end reads. First-strand cDNA synthesis was performed from all RNA using the Mint cDNA synthesis kit, with priming by a TRBC-specific oligonucleotide. After uracil-DNA glycosylase treatment, a first 18-cycle PCR used universal primers M1SS and BC2_uni_R on all cDNA. The source study handled its data this way. Each sample was normalized by randomly selecting 1 million high-quality reads, each carrying a distinct molecular identifier. Instead of being binned into consensus sequences, reads with shared molecular identifiers were discarded. MiTCR, run with a Q25 quality threshold and the strictest error-elimination algorithm, handled CDR3 identification, clonotype clustering and error correction. A nonparametric unseen species model using Euler transformation provided a lower-bound estimate of total TCR beta diversity. Clones were called with MiXCR by TCRdb after fastp trimmed the public reads at Q25, and only in-frame beta chains were retained. Entries that share a CDR3 protein sequence are merged under the most common genes and DNA. TCRdb's processing, not the study's, gives the V and J calls here. In all, the sample holds some 1.5 million distinct CDR3 sequences, and 35% to 45% of those were seen once. The ten largest account for under 5% of the sample.

The chain links TRBV12-3 or TRBV12-4 with TRBJ1-2, with an unclear D gene assignment. This TCR came from a woman aged 18 to 35 in good health. Sequencing input: blood. The nucleotide sequence reads TGTGCCAGCAGTTTGAATTTGGGGAACTCAGAAGGCTACACCTTC. Its protein is CASSLNLGNSEGYTF.